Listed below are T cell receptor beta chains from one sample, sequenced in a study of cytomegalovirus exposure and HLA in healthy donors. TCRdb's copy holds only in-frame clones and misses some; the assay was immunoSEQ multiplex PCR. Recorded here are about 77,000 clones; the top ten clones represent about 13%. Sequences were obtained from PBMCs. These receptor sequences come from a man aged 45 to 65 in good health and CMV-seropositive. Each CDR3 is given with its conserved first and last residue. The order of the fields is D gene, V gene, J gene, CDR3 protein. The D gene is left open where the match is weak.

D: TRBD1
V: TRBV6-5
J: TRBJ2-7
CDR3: CATYPGGHAYEQYF

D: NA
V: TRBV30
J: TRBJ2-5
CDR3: CAWSVRRWGDQETQYF

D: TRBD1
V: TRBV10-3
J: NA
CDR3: CAISVGQGESYEQYF

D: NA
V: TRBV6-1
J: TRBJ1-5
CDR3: CASSEGRGGNQPQHF

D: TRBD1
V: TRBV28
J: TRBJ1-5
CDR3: CASSSRTGGGQPQHF

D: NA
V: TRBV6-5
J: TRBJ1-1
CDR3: CASGGLGTEAFF

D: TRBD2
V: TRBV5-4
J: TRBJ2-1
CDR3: CASSFPGLAGARDREQFF

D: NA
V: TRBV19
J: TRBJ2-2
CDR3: CASSIRGGYTGELFF

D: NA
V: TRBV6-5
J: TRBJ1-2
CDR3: CASSYRVAVYGYTF

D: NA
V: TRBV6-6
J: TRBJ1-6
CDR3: CASRPGSYNSPLHF

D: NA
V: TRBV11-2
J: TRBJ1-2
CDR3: CASSYRDYGYTF

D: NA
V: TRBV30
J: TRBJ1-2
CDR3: CAWNGLNYGYTF

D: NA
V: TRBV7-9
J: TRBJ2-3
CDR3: CASSPGSLTSTDTQYF

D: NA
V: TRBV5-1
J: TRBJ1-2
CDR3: CASSLADTFYGYTF

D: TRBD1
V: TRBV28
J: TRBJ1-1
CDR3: CASSRGTGYTEAFF

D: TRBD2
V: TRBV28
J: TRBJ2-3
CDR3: CASRVGGLTDTQYF

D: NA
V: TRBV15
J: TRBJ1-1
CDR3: CATSRADTEAFF

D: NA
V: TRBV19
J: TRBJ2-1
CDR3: CASSMRGAVNEQFF

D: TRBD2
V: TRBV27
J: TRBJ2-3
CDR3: CASGEGTFTDTQYF

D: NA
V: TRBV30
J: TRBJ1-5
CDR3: CAWSKGRTNQPQHF

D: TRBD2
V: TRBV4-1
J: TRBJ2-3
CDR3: CASSQVASGRSAETDTQYF

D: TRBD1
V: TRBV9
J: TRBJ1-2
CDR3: CASSPRTGKRYGYTF

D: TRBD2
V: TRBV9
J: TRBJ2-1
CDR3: CASSVDGGGYNEQFF

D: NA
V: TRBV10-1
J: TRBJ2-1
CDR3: CASSGPPGGGFNEQFF

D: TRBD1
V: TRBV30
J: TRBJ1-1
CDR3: CAWSFPRTGGTEAFF

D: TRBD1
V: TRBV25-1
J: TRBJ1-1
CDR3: CASSSSGQGGRAEAFF

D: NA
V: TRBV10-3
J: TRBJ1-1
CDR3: CAITGGSDTEAFF

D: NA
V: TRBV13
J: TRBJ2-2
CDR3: CASSPTGRTDTGELFF

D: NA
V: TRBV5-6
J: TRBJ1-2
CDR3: CASSRTGDPYGYTF

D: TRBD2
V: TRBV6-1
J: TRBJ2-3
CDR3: CASSERKRGFLADTQYF

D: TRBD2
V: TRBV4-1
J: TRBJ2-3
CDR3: CASSLAGPTDTQYF

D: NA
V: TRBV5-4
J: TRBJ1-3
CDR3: CASTTGSTSGNTIYF

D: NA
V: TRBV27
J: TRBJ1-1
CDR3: CASSLLVDPTEAFF

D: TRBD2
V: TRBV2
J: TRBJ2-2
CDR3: CASSEARGERDTGELFF

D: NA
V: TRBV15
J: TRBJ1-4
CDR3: CATSREGDGTTNEKLFF

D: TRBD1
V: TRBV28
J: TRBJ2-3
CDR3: CASSYDRGTDTQYF

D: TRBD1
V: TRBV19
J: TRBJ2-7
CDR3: CASSPRTGHSYEQYF